A selection of T cell receptor beta chains follows, all from one sample in a study of T cell responses to AZD1222 COVID-19 vaccine. Using immunoSEQ multiplex PCR, the repertoire was profiled, and TCRdb retains in-frame clones only, with some absent. Of some 140,000 clones listed, 92% were seen once; the top ten hold about 1.9%. The source was peripheral blood, collected on day 0 of AZD1222 vaccination. These receptors came from an adult in good health. The CDR3 runs from the conserved cysteine through the conserved F or W. Fields, in order: CDR3 DNA, CDR3 protein, D gene, V gene, clone size, J gene. A D gene is named only where the DNA matches it firmly. Rows may omit the clone size; those that give it use once, few, many or a size class.

TGTGCCAGTAGTTATCGGCGGGGGTTCTACGAGCAGTACTTC CASSYRRGFYEQYF TRBD2 TRBV19 - TRBJ2-7
TGTGCCAGCAGTGTCATCAGGGAAGCCGAGCAGTACTTC CASSVIREAEQYF - TRBV12-3/TRBV12-4 - TRBJ2-7
TGCGCCAGCAGCCAGACAGGGGATAGCAATCAGCCCCAGCATTTT CASSQTGDSNQPQHF TRBD1 TRBV5-1 - TRBJ1-5
TGTGCCAGCAGCTTTATGGGGCGTGGCTACACCTTC CASSFMGRGYTF - TRBV7-2 - TRBJ1-2
TGCGCCAGCAGCTCACTATATACAGGGGGGTCTAATGAAAAACTGTTTTTT CASSSLYTGGSNEKLFF TRBD1 TRBV5-1 - TRBJ1-4
TGTGCCAGCAGTTACTCAAGACAGGGTCTAACAGATACGCAGTATTTT CASSYSRQGLTDTQYF TRBD1 TRBV6-2/TRBV6-3 - TRBJ2-3
TGTGCCAGCTCACCCAGTATTGCGAGAAAGCAGTACTTC CASSPSIARKQYF - TRBV18 - TRBJ2-7
TGCGCCAGCAGTTCGGACAGGGGAGACAATGAGCAGTTCTTC CASSSDRGDNEQFF TRBD1 TRBV5-1 once TRBJ2-1
TGTGCCAGCAGTGAGGTGAACACCGGGGAGCTGTTTTTT CASSEVNTGELFF - TRBV2 - TRBJ2-2
TGTGCCAGCAGCTTAGATCGTAACCAAGAGACCCAGTACTTC CASSLDRNQETQYF - TRBV11-2 - TRBJ2-5
TGCGCCAGCAGCCAAGAGAGTTCGGCAGGCTGGGACACCATATATTTT CASSQESSAGWDTIYF - TRBV4-1 - TRBJ1-3
TGCGCCAGCAGCATTGCACAGGGGAATGAAAAACTGTTTTTT CASSIAQGNEKLFF TRBD1 TRBV5-1 once TRBJ1-4
TGTGCCAGTAGTGAACTGTCGGGAGAGACCCAGTACTTC CASSELSGETQYF - TRBV19 - TRBJ2-5
TGTGCCAGCAGTGAAGAGGGCAGGGTATTTGAGCAGCCCCAGCATTTT CASSEEGRVFEQPQHF - TRBV2 - TRBJ1-5
TGTGCCAGCTCACCGCAGGGACCTGGAAACACCATATATTTT CASSPQGPGNTIYF - TRBV18 - TRBJ1-3
TGCGCCAGCAGCCAAGAGATGGGGCTCGAGTACACCTTC CASSQEMGLEYTF - TRBV4-3 few TRBJ1-2
TGTGCCAGCAGCCCGGACAACGGAGGAAACACCATATATTTT CASSPDNGGNTIYF - TRBV3-1/TRBV3-2 - TRBJ1-3
TGTGCCAGTAGCCAGGGGGCTGGGACAGGGACTGCTAAGGATCAGCCCCAGCATTTT CASSQGAGTGTAKDQPQHF TRBD1 TRBV19 - TRBJ1-5
TGTGCCAGCGGGGGACAGGTGAACTCTGGAAACACCATATATTTT CASGGQVNSGNTIYF TRBD1 TRBV28 - TRBJ1-3
TGTGCCAGCCATGAGCTAGCGGGGGGCTACCGCACAGATACGCAGTATTTT CASHELAGGYRTDTQYF TRBD2 TRBV18 - TRBJ2-3
TGCGCCAGCAGGCGTGGGCCTCTTAGGAGGACTGAAGCTTTCTTT CASRRGPLRRTEAFF - TRBV5-1 - TRBJ1-1
TGTGCCAGCAGTTTTCGCAGGATACAAGATAACCAGTACTTC CASSFRRIQDNQYF - TRBV6-2/TRBV6-3 - TRBJ2-5
TGTGCCAGCAGTTGGAACCAAGCCACTGAAGCTTTCTTT CASSWNQATEAFF - TRBV6-5 - TRBJ1-1
TGTGCCAGCAGTAATACAGGGAATTCTGAAGCTTTCTTT CASSNTGNSEAFF - TRBV6-5 - TRBJ1-1
TGTGCCAGCAGTTACGCTCTGGACGCAGATACGCAGTATTTT CASSYALDADTQYF - TRBV6-5 - TRBJ2-3
TGCGCCAGCAGCTTGGAAAGGGTGGGGAGCTATGGCTACACCTTC CASSLERVGSYGYTF - TRBV5-1 - TRBJ1-2
TGTGCCAGCAGTAAGAGACAGCGGGATGAAAAACTGTTTTTT CASSKRQRDEKLFF - TRBV6-5 - TRBJ1-4
TGTGCCAGCAGACTAGCGGGGGGATTCCAAGAGACCCAGTACTTC CASRLAGGFQETQYF TRBD2 TRBV2 - TRBJ2-5
TGTGCCAGCAGCCAAGGGACAGGGGTGGCAGAGACCCAGTACTTC CASSQGTGVAETQYF TRBD1 TRBV3-1/TRBV3-2 - TRBJ2-5
TGTGCCAGTACCCCCAGGGTTTCCAAAAACATTCAGTACTTC CASTPRVSKNIQYF - TRBV19 - TRBJ2-4
TGTGCCAGTAGTCAATACCACAGGGAAATAGGCACAGATACGCAGTATTTT CASSQYHREIGTDTQYF - TRBV19 - TRBJ2-3
TGTGCCAGCAGTCCTGACTACGCCACTGAAGCTTTCTTT CASSPDYATEAFF - TRBV2 - TRBJ1-1
TGTGCCAGCAGCTCCGGGATGAACACTGAAGCTTTCTTT CASSSGMNTEAFF - TRBV7-3 - TRBJ1-1
TGTGCCAGCAGCGCCGATTTCCGGCGCGGCTACACCTTC CASSADFRRGYTF - TRBV9 - TRBJ1-2
TGCAGCGTTGGGAGACTAGCGGGGACCAACTACGAGCAGTACTTC CSVGRLAGTNYEQYF TRBD2 TRBV29-1 - TRBJ2-7
TGTGCCTGGAGTGTGGATCTTCCAGCTAACTATGGCTACACCTTC CAWSVDLPANYGYTF - TRBV30 - TRBJ1-2
TGTGCCACCAGTGACCGTCGGACAGTTTCAGATACGCAGTATTTT CATSDRRTVSDTQYF - TRBV24-1 once TRBJ2-3
TGTGCCAGCAGCGAGGGGGACAGCTCCTACGAGCAGTACTTC CASSEGDSSYEQYF TRBD1 TRBV9 - TRBJ2-7
TGTGCCATCAGTGACTTGACAGGGGGCGATTCACCCCTCCACTTT CAISDLTGGDSPLHF TRBD1 TRBV10-3 - TRBJ1-6
TGTGCCAGCAGCTTATGGGGCGGGAGGGGCACAGATACGCAGTATTTT CASSLWGGRGTDTQYF TRBD2 TRBV7-9 - TRBJ2-3
TGTGCCAGCAGCTTGCCCGGACTAGCGTTAGATACGCAGTATTTT CASSLPGLALDTQYF TRBD2 TRBV5-6 - TRBJ2-3
TGTGCCAGCAGCTTAGTGGGGGCCGATACGCAGTATTTT CASSLVGADTQYF - TRBV11-3 - TRBJ2-3
TGCGCCAGCAGTGATGGGAATCAGCCCCAGCATTTT CASSDGNQPQHF - TRBV10-1 - TRBJ1-5
TGTGCCAGCAGCTTTAGGGCAGATACGCAGTATTTT CASSFRADTQYF - TRBV11-3 once TRBJ2-3
TGCGCCAGCAGCTCGCGGACCGACGGGCCCGGGGAGCTGTTTTTT CASSSRTDGPGELFF - TRBV5-1 - TRBJ2-2
TGCGCCAGCAGCCAAGCAGGCGGGGGTACGTATGAGCAGTTCTTC CASSQAGGGTYEQFF TRBD2 TRBV4-1 - TRBJ2-1
TGTGCCAGCAGCCAACTTACCGATACGCCTGAAGCTTTCTTT CASSQLTDTPEAFF - TRBV6-2/TRBV6-3 - TRBJ1-1
TGTGCCAGCAGTTTATGGGGGACTACGGGCGGAGATACGCAGTATTTT CASSLWGTTGGDTQYF TRBD2 TRBV28 - TRBJ2-3
TGTGCCAGCAGCCATGGGCGAATCAATCAGCCCCAGCATTTT CASSHGRINQPQHF - TRBV13 few TRBJ1-5
TGTGCCAGCAGCCATCAGAGCACTGAAGCTTTCTTT CASSHQSTEAFF - TRBV7-6 - TRBJ1-1